Listed below are T cell receptor beta chains from one sample, sequenced in a study of blood T cell repertoires in COVID-19. Profiled with immunoSEQ multiplex PCR; TCRdb holds only in-frame clones, not every one. The sample gives 430,000 or so clones, 88% of which show up once; about 1.7% is in the top ten. Sequencing input: PBMCs or T cells enriched from blood (not recorded which). The receptors here all came from a middle-aged woman who had recovered from COVID-19. Each CDR3 is given with its conserved first and last residue. Each record gives: D gene, J gene, CDR3 length, V gene, clone size, CDR3 protein, CDR3 DNA. A D gene is named only where the DNA matches it firmly. Rows may omit the clone size; those that give it use once, few, many or a size class.

. | TRBJ1-2 | 14 | TRBV28 | once | CASSLLAVDYGYTF | TGTGCCAGCAGTTTACTCGCAGTGGACTATGGCTACACCTTC
. | TRBJ1-6 | 16 | TRBV7-9 | . | CASSSQDLVYNSPLHF | TGTGCCAGCAGCTCACAGGATTTAGTCTATAATTCACCCCTCCACTTT
. | TRBJ1-5 | 14 | TRBV9 | . | CASSLGFGSQPQHF | TGTGCCAGCAGCTTAGGGTTCGGGTCTCAGCCCCAGCATTTT
TRBD1 | TRBJ1-1 | 17 | TRBV18 | . | CASSPDALDRAATEAFF | TGTGCCAGCTCACCGGACGCTCTAGACAGGGCGGCGACTGAAGCTTTCTTT
. | TRBJ1-1 | 15 | TRBV9 | . | CASSAHIRMNTEAFF | TGTGCCAGCAGCGCACATATTCGAATGAACACTGAAGCTTTCTTT
TRBD1 | TRBJ1-5 | 16 | TRBV23-1 | . | CASSQSWGQNNQPQHF | TGCGCCAGCAGTCAATCGTGGGGACAGAACAATCAGCCCCAGCATTTT
TRBD2 | TRBJ2-5 | 15 | TRBV6-2/TRBV6-3 | few | CASSYPQRGQETQYF | TGTGCCAGCAGTTACCCCCAGCGGGGTCAAGAGACCCAGTACTTC
. | TRBJ2-5 | 15 | TRBV24-1 | . | CATSDARGGGETQYF | TGTGCCACCAGTGATGCCAGGGGCGGAGGAGAGACCCAGTACTTC
TRBD2 | TRBJ2-7 | 16 | TRBV9 | once | CASSPHTSGITHEQYF | TGTGCCAGCAGCCCTCACACTAGCGGGATTACCCACGAGCAGTACTTC
TRBD1 | TRBJ2-3 | 17 | TRBV5-6 | once | CASSLDRDNRPTDTQYF | TGTGCCAGCAGCCTGGACAGGGACAACCGACCCACAGATACGCAGTATTTT
TRBD1 | TRBJ1-3 | 17 | TRBV10-2 | . | CASSDYRGSSSGNTIYF | TGCGCCAGCAGTGACTACAGGGGGAGCTCCTCTGGAAACACCATATATTTT
TRBD2 | TRBJ2-3 | 16 | TRBV4-1 | . | CASSQPGLAGTDTQYF | TGCGCCAGCAGCCAACCGGGACTAGCGGGCACAGATACGCAGTATTTT
. | TRBJ1-1 | 14 | TRBV5-4 | . | CASSLAGSNTEAFF | TGTGCCAGCAGCTTGGCAGGGTCAAACACTGAAGCTTTCTTT
TRBD1 | TRBJ1-5 | 14 | TRBV9 | few | CASSVGQGGQPQHF | TGTGCCAGCAGCGTAGGACAGGGCGGGCAGCCCCAGCATTTT
TRBD1 | TRBJ2-7 | 11 | TRBV29-1 | . | CSVTGAYEQYF | TGCAGCGTAACAGGGGCCTACGAGCAGTACTTC
. | TRBJ1-3 | 16 | TRBV7-8 | few | CASSPWGGPLGNTIYF | TGTGCCAGCAGCCCATGGGGGGGACCGCTAGGAAACACCATATATTTT
TRBD1 | TRBJ2-7 | 16 | TRBV19 | once | CASSIDKGTVSYEQYF | TGTGCCAGTAGTATAGATAAAGGGACAGTCTCCTACGAGCAGTACTTC
. | TRBJ1-6 | 14 | TRBV27 | . | CASSLQGTSSPLHF | TGTGCCAGCAGTTTACAGGGGACAAGTTCACCCCTCCACTTT
. | TRBJ1-5 | 16 | TRBV19 | . | CASTEAGVFRNQPQHF | TGTGCCAGTACGGAAGCAGGGGTTTTTCGCAATCAGCCCCAGCATTTT
TRBD2 | TRBJ2-5 | 13 | TRBV29-1 | . | CSVLSLAGETQYF | TGCAGCGTTTTATCACTAGCGGGAGAGACCCAGTACTTC